These 8 T cell receptor beta chains were sequenced from one sample in a study of T cell responses to AZD1222 COVID-19 vaccine. The data were produced by immunoSEQ multiplex PCR, yet TCRdb's version contains in-frame clones alone and is incomplete. The sample carries about 200,000 clones, about 93% recorded once. Here the sequenced sample was peripheral blood, taken 28 days after the second AZD1222 dose. The receptors originated from an adult who received the AZD1222 COVID-19 vaccine.

This clone was seen just once. The V call is TRBV6-5, the J call TRBJ1-1; D is undetermined. Germline lookup yields CDR1 MNHEY and CDR2 SVGAGI. The ends were cut back, 0 bases at V and 0 bases at J, with 8 bases in the middle. The CDR3 contains 15 residues. CDR3 amino acids: CASSYSNLMNTEAFF. CDR3 nucleotide sequence: TGTGCCAGCAGTTACTCGAACCTAATGAACACTGAAGCTTTCTTT.

This clone occurred once. No DNA is shown, since the ends of the CDR3 on it are uncertain; the CDR3 is the one TCRdb lists. The chain is built from TRBV9 and TRBJ1-4. The CDR3 sequence runs 17 residues, both termini included. Germline assignment: CDR1 SGDLS and CDR2 YYNGEE. CDR3 loop: CASSVAGGRVEMKNCFF.

The rearrangement uses TRBV11-2 and TRBJ2-7; a weak D match, TRBD1 (7 bases). This CDR3 is built from 14 residues. Germline CDR1 is SGHAT and CDR2 is FQNNGV. Trimming shortened V by 3 bases and J by 5 bases, and 14 bases separated the two germline ends. The CDR3 nucleotides read TGTGCCAGCAGCTTCAGGACAGGCGGGGACGAGCAGTACTTC. Its protein product is CASSFRTGGDEQYF.

The rearrangement joins TRBV2 to TRBJ1-3; the D is unclear. Germline V gives CDR1 SNHLY, CDR2 FYNNEI. Between the trimmed V and J ends, which lost 5 bases and 0 bases, there was a span of 14 bases. This CDR3 contains 16 residues. In DNA, the CDR3 is TGTGCCAGCAGTAGGGCCTCTGGGGTCTCTGGAAACACCATATATTTT. It encodes CASSRASGVSGNTIYF. The full variable domain, its missing parts supplied by reference TRBV2 and TRBJ1-3, is EPEVTQTPSHQVTQMGQEVILRCVPISNHLYFYWYRQILGQKVEFLVSFYNNEISEKSEIFDDQFSVERPDGSNFTLKIRSTKLEDSAMYFCASSRASGVSGNTIYFGEGSWLTVV.

The V and J genes are TRBV19 and TRBJ2-2, with TRBD1 matching 9 bases. This CDR3 contains 17 residues. Germline V lookup: CDR1 LNHDA, CDR2 SQIVND (reference sequence). The V gene end was trimmed by 6 bases and the J gene end by 0 bases; junction bases not matched to a gene: 8. CDR3 nucleotide sequence: TGTGCCAGTAGCAGGGACAGGGTCATCGCGAACACCGGGGAGCTGTTTTTT. It codes for CASSRDRVIANTGELFF.

The rearrangement links TRBV11-2 to TRBJ2-1, with D possibly matching TRBD2 (6 bases). CDR3 length: 16 residues. Trimming left V 5 bases short and J 0 bases short, with 14 bases between. Germline V lookup: CDR1 SGHAT, CDR2 FQNNGV. CDR3 amino acids: CASSPSEGYSYNEQFF. The DNA of the CDR3 is TGTGCCAGCAGCCCCTCGGAGGGCTACTCCTACAATGAGCAGTTCTTC.

The gene calls are TRBV6-5 and TRBJ1-2; the D gene is possibly TRBD1 (5 bases). This CDR3 comprises 15 residues. Germline V gene data show CDR1 as MNHEY and CDR2 as SVGAGI. Trimming pared 2 bases from V and 10 bases from J, leaving 20 bases between. CDR3: CASSYPAGAFGDYTF. As DNA, the CDR3 is TGTGCCAGCAGTTACCCCGCCGGGGCCTTTGGAGACTACACCTTC.

This sequence joins TRBV6-5 and TRBJ1-1, with unresolved D. Per germline, CDR1 MNHEY and CDR2 SVGAGI. V lost 4 bases to trimming and J lost 8 bases, with 14 bases between them. This CDR3 is built from 13 residues. This CDR3 is CASSFRRTAEAFF. The CDR3 coding sequence is TGTGCCAGCAGTTTCCGCCGCACAGCCGAAGCTTTCTTT.